Listed below are T cell receptor beta chains from one sample, sequenced in a study of OX40 agonist ivuxolimab in advanced cancers. Repertoires were generated with immunoSEQ multiplex PCR, while TCRdb's copy carries only in-frame clones and drops some. The table has under 45,000 clones, around two thirds seen once; the top ten hold 18%. The sample here was CD4+ or CD8+ T cells sorted from blood, taken in a trial of the OX40 agonist ivuxolimab. These receptors were collected from an adult with an advanced solid tumor such as melanoma, head and neck, liver or kidney cancer. Each CDR3 is given with its conserved first and last residue. A D gene is named only where the DNA matches it firmly. A row's size may be missing; if present it is once, few, many or a size class.

cdr3_nt	cdr3_aa	clone_size	j_call	d_call	v_call
TGTGCCAGCGCACCGGGACAGGGGTACCAAGAGACCCAGTACTTC	CASAPGQGYQETQYF	-	TRBJ2-5	TRBD1	TRBV6-5
TGTGCCAGCAGTGATCCCAAAGCGGGGGGCCCATACAATGAGCAGTTCTTC	CASSDPKAGGPYNEQFF	-	TRBJ2-1	TRBD2	TRBV6-1
TGTGCCAGCAGCTTAGGGGCAGAGACCTACAATGAGCAGTTCTTC	CASSLGAETYNEQFF	once	TRBJ2-1	-	TRBV7-7
TGTGCCAGCAGCTTATGGGCGGGGGCCCTCTTTCCCAATGAGCAGTTCTTC	CASSLWAGALFPNEQFF	-	TRBJ2-1	-	TRBV7-8
TGTGCCAGCAGCGGACAGGGTGGATTGGATGAGCAGTTCTTC	CASSGQGGLDEQFF	-	TRBJ2-1	TRBD1	TRBV2
TGTGCCAGCTCGCCCACTGTAAACTATGGCTACACCTTC	CASSPTVNYGYTF	-	TRBJ1-2	-	TRBV18
TGTGCCAGCAGCCAAGTTTCGGGGGGCCAAGAGACCCAGTACTTC	CASSQVSGGQETQYF	-	TRBJ2-5	TRBD2	TRBV7-9
TGCAGCGCCAGGGGGCTCGAAGCTTTCTTT	CSARGLEAFF	-	TRBJ1-1	TRBD1	TRBV29-1
TGCGCCAGCAGCTCCGGGGGACGATACACAGATACGCAGTATTTT	CASSSGGRYTDTQYF	-	TRBJ2-3	-	TRBV5-1
TGTGCCAGCAGCCCCTCGTGGGGGGCCGGGGAGCTGTTTTTT	CASSPSWGAGELFF	-	TRBJ2-2	-	TRBV5-4
TGTGCCAGCAGCTTGGACAGGGGAAGGTCGCTAGCTTTCTTT	CASSLDRGRSLAFF	few	TRBJ1-1	TRBD1	TRBV5-4
TGTGCCAGCAGCTTAGTGAGGGGGATGAACACTGAAGCTTTCTTT	CASSLVRGMNTEAFF	many	TRBJ1-1	-	TRBV13
TGTGCCAGTGTGGGGACATCCCGAGGACTGAACACTGAAGCTTTCTTT	CASVGTSRGLNTEAFF	-	TRBJ1-1	-	TRBV19
TGTGCCTGGAGTTCATCAGGGGAACGGGGCTACACCTTC	CAWSSSGERGYTF	-	TRBJ1-2	-	TRBV30
TGTGCCAGCAGAGGTGAAGATGAAAAACTGTTTTTT	CASRGEDEKLFF	-	TRBJ1-4	-	TRBV2
TGTGCCAGCAGTGGGCCCATGAGTGGCGATACGCAGTATTTT	CASSGPMSGDTQYF	-	TRBJ2-3	-	TRBV6-1
TGCGCCAGCAGCCAAGATCGGGGAAGATGGACTGAAGCTTTCTTT	CASSQDRGRWTEAFF	few	TRBJ1-1	-	TRBV4-1
TGTGCCAGCTCTCAGTCCGGGTTGAGCGGCTACACCTTC	CASSQSGLSGYTF	once	TRBJ1-2	-	TRBV18
TGTGCCAGCAGCTTGGACAGGGGGGTCGGTTCACCCCTCCACTTT	CASSLDRGVGSPLHF	-	TRBJ1-6	TRBD1	TRBV5-4
TGTGCCAGCAGCCCGATGACAGGCTACACTGAAGCTTTCTTT	CASSPMTGYTEAFF	-	TRBJ1-1	-	TRBV7-2
TGTGCCAGCAGCTTAGTTCAGTGCGACCAAGGGGAGCCTTTCTTT	CASSLVQCDQGEPFF	-	TRBJ1-1	-	TRBV11-3
TGCGCCAGCAGCCAAGATACAGGGGGAACTAATGAAAAACTGTTTTTT	CASSQDTGGTNEKLFF	-	TRBJ1-4	TRBD1	TRBV4-1
TGCGCCAGCAGCCAACCCGGGACAGGCACAGATACGCAGTATTTT	CASSQPGTGTDTQYF	-	TRBJ2-3	TRBD1	TRBV4-1
TGCGCCAGCAGCCAGAGCCCTCTAGCGGGGGGGCAAGAGACCCAGTACTTC	CASSQSPLAGGQETQYF	-	TRBJ2-5	TRBD2	TRBV4-1
TGTGCCAGCAGTGGTAGATCAGGGGGCACAGATACGCAGTATTTT	CASSGRSGGTDTQYF	-	TRBJ2-3	-	TRBV6-1
TGTGCCACCAGCAGAGAACACCCCTGGGCTTTCTTT	CATSREHPWAFF	-	TRBJ1-1	-	TRBV15
TGCGCCAGCAGCTTCGGGCTAGCGCCACAACAAGAGACCCAGTACTTC	CASSFGLAPQQETQYF	-	TRBJ2-5	-	TRBV5-1
TGTGCCAGCAGTGATCCGGGTTCCGACAATGAGCAGTTCTTC	CASSDPGSDNEQFF	-	TRBJ2-1	-	TRBV6-1
TGTGCCAGCAGCGTTGGACTAGCAGTTTGGTTGGATGAGCAGTTCTTC	CASSVGLAVWLDEQFF	-	TRBJ2-1	TRBD2	TRBV9
TGTGCCAGCAAGGAGGTAAAGAACCAGAACTATGGCTACACCTTC	CASKEVKNQNYGYTF	-	TRBJ1-2	-	TRBV2
TGTGCCAGCAGCTCCGGGCTAGGGGCCTACAATGAGCAGTTCTTC	CASSSGLGAYNEQFF	-	TRBJ2-1	-	TRBV9
TGTGCCAGCAGGTTGACAGGGAGGAGCACAGATACGCAGTATTTT	CASRLTGRSTDTQYF	-	TRBJ2-3	-	TRBV2
TGCGCCAGCGCCTTGGGACAGGGTCCCTACGAGCAGTACTTC	CASALGQGPYEQYF	-	TRBJ2-7	TRBD1	TRBV4-1
TGTGCCAGCAGCTTAGTGCAGGGGGTTGGGGAAAAACTGTTTTTT	CASSLVQGVGEKLFF	-	TRBJ1-4	TRBD1	TRBV7-2
TGCGCCAGCAGTTGGGCCGGGACTACCACTGAAGCTTTCTTT	CASSWAGTTTEAFF	once	TRBJ1-1	-	TRBV5-1
TGTGCCAACACACGGCGGGGTTCAGATACGCAGTATTTT	CANTRRGSDTQYF	-	TRBJ2-3	-	TRBV13
TGTGCCACCAGCAGGGGGTCAGGGGATACGCAGTATTTT	CATSRGSGDTQYF	-	TRBJ2-3	-	TRBV15
TGTGCCAGCAGCTTCACGCCCTTGGTAGGACCCCAGCATTTT	CASSFTPLVGPQHF	-	TRBJ1-5	-	TRBV12-1
TGCGCCAGCAGCTTGGATCCGGGACATTCTCTCTATGGCTACACCTTC	CASSLDPGHSLYGYTF	once	TRBJ1-2	-	TRBV5-1
TGTGCCAGCTCACTCCACAACTCCTATAATTCACCCCTCCACTTT	CASSLHNSYNSPLHF	few	TRBJ1-6	-	TRBV18
TGTGCCAGCAGTAAAGGACAGCGCACAGATACGCAGTATTTT	CASSKGQRTDTQYF	-	TRBJ2-3	-	TRBV6-6
TGTGCCAGCAGCTTAGGTCAGGTCCTATATTTT	CASSLGQVLYF	-	TRBJ1-3	-	TRBV7-9
TGTGCCAGCAGCCCTTACAGGGGAGAGGGCTACACCTTC	CASSPYRGEGYTF	-	TRBJ1-2	TRBD1	TRBV7-9
TGTGCCAGCAGCTTAGAGCTCCTAAGTGGAACTTTCTTT	CASSLELLSGTFF	-	TRBJ1-1	-	TRBV11-2
TGTGCCAGCATACAAACACAGGGGGCTAACTATGGCTACACCTTC	CASIQTQGANYGYTF	-	TRBJ1-2	TRBD1	TRBV6-6
TGTGCCAGCAGTTTAGAGGTAGGGGGAGAGCAGTACTTC	CASSLEVGGEQYF	-	TRBJ2-5	-	TRBV27
TGTGCCAGCAGCTTGTCGGGTGGGGTTACCTATGGCTACACCTTC	CASSLSGGVTYGYTF	once	TRBJ1-2	-	TRBV5-6
TGTGCCAGCAGCTTAGATCTTGGATCATATGGCTACACCTTC	CASSLDLGSYGYTF	-	TRBJ1-2	-	TRBV11-2
TGCAGCGTTGATTGGGACGGCGGAATGGAAGCTTTCTTT	CSVDWDGGMEAFF	once	TRBJ1-1	-	TRBV29-1
TGTGCCAGCAGCTTAGGAGGGGGTTGGGATGGCTACACCTTC	CASSLGGGWDGYTF	-	TRBJ1-2	-	TRBV7-9
TGCGCCAGCGAGGAGGGGCGGACCTTGAATACTGAAGCTTTCTTT	CASEEGRTLNTEAFF	-	TRBJ1-1	-	TRBV5-1
TGTGCCAGCAACGGGGGGGTCACCGGGGAGCTGTTTTTT	CASNGGVTGELFF	-	TRBJ2-2	TRBD2	TRBV13
TGTGCCAGCAGCTTGGGGGGGAGGACTGAAGCTTTCTTT	CASSLGGRTEAFF	-	TRBJ1-1	-	TRBV11-2
TGTGCCAGCAGTCCCGACAGACACCACAGCGGGGAGCTGTTTTTT	CASSPDRHHSGELFF	-	TRBJ2-2	-	TRBV25-1
TGTGCCAGCAGCTTGTCGCCCGTCCTCTCTTCACCCCTCCACTTT	CASSLSPVLSSPLHF	-	TRBJ1-6	-	TRBV5-5
TGCAGCGTTGAAGGAGGGGCTGGCGGCTATGGCTACACCTTC	CSVEGGAGGYGYTF	-	TRBJ1-2	-	TRBV29-1